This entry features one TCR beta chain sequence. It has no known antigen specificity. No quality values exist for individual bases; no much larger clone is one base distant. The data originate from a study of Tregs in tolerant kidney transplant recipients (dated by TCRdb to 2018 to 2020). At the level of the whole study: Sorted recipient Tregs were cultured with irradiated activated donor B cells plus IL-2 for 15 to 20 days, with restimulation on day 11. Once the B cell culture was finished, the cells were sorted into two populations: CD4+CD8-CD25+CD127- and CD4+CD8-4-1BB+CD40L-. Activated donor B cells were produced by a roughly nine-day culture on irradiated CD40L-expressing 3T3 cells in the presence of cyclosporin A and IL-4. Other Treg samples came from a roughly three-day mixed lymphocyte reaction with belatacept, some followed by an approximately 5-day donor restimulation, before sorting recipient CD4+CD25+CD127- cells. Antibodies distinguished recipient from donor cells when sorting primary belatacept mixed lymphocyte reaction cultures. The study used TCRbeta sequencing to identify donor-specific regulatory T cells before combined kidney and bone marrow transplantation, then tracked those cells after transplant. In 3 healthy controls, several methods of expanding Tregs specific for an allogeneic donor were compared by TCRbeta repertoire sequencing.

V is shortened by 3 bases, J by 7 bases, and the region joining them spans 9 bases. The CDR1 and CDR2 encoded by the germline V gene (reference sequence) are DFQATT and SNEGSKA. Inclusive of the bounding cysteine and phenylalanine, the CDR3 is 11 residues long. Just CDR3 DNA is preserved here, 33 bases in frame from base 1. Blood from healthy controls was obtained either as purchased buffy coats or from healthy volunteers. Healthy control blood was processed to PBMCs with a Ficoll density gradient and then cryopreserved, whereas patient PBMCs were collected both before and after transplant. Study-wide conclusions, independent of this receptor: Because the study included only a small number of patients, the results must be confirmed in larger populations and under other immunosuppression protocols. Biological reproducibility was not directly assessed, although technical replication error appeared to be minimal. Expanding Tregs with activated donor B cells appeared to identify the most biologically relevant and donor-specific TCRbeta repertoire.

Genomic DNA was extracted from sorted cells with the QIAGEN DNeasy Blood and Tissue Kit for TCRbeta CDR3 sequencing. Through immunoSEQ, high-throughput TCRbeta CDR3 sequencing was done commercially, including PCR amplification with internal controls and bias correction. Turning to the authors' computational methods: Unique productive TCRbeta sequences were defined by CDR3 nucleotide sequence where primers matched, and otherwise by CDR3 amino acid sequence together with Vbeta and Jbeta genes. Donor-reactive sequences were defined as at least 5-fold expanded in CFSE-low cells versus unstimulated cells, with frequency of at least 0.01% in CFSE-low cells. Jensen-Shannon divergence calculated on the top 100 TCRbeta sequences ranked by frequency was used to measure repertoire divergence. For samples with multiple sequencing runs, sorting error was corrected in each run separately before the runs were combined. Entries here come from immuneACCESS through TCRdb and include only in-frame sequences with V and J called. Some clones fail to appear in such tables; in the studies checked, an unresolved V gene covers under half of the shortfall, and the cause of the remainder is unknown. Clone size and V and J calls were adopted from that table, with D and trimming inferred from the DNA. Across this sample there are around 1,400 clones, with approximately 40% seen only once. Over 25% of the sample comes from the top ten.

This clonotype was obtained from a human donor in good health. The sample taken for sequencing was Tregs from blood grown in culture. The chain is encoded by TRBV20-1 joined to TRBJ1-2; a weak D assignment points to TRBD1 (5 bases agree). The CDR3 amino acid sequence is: CSARGRSGYTF. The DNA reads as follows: TGCAGTGCTAGGGGACGGAGTGGCTACACCTTC.